This T cell receptor (beta chain) comes out of a study of T cells in localized non-small cell lung cancer. Sequencing used immunoSEQ multiplex PCR; TCRdb keeps in-frame clones, though not all of them. The sample includes more than 1,200 clones, roughly 29% of them seen just once. Germline lookup yields CDR1 SGDLS and CDR2 YYNGEE. The CDR3 loop spans 13 amino acids. The ends were cut back, 5 bases at V and 7 bases at J, with 15 bases in the middle. This clone was picked up a small number of times. The source material was normal lung tissue next to the tumor, sampled before any cancer treatment. The V and J genes are TRBV9 and TRBJ2-5, with no clear D. This TCR was recovered from a man aged 40-75 years with stage I lung adenocarcinoma. CDR3 coding DNA: TGTGCCAGCAGTGAATCGTTAGTGGGGACCCAGTACTTC. Protein sequence: CASSESLVGTQYF. Filled out from reference TRBV9 and TRBJ2-5, the complete variable domain reads DSGVTQTPKHLITATGQRVTLRCSPRSGDLSVYWYQQSLDQGLQFLIQYYNGEERAKGNILERFSAQQFPDLHSELNLSSLELGDSALYFCASSESLVGTQYFGPGTRLLVL.